Below are 29 T cell receptor beta chains sequenced from a single sample in a study of cytotoxic CD8 clonotypes in ibrutinib-treated CLL (dated by TCRdb to about 2021). Libraries were constructed by the immunoSEQ multiplex PCR assay. TCRdb took over this immuneACCESS table, retaining in-frame rearrangements with V and J assigned. Such tables are incomplete; in checked studies, under half of the missing clones stem from an unresolved V gene, and the remainder is unexplained. This sample lists about 14,000 clones; under 75% were detected once. The ten largest account for roughly 5.9% of the sample. This specimen consisted of PBMCs, obtained before ibrutinib treatment. All receptors come from a human donor with chronic lymphocytic leukemia.

The chain couples TRBV20-1 to TRBJ2-3; D not resolved. Germline values: CDR1 DFQATT, CDR2 SNEGSKA (reference sequence). This CDR3 has 11 residues. With 1 base removed from V and 12 bases from J, the gap between germline ends came to 11 bases. CDR3 coding DNA: TGCAGTGCTAGAGGTCTAACGGGTCAGTATTTT. This translates into CSARGLTGQYF.

This chain links TRBV5-4 with TRBJ2-3; D might be TRBD1 (7 bases). V shed 1 base and J shed 6 bases, with 18 bases lying between them. CDR1 and CDR2 (germline): SGHNT, YYREEE (reference sequence). CDR3 length: 16 residues. CDR3 amino acids: CASSLQGGARGDTQYF. Here the CDR3 DNA reads TGTGCCAGCAGCTTGCAGGGGGGCGCTAGGGGCGATACGCAGTATTTT.

V usage is TRBV5-6 and J usage is TRBJ2-2; TRBD2 aligns across 7 bases. CDR3 size: 16 residues. Per germline, CDR1 SGHDT and CDR2 YYEEEE. After removal of 1 base from V and 5 bases from J, the junction contained 8 bases not matched to a gene. CDR3: CASSLSLAVGTGELFF. CDR3 nucleotide sequence: TGTGCCAGCAGCTTGTCTCTAGCGGTCGGAACCGGGGAGCTGTTTTTT.

V gene TRBV28 combines with J gene TRBJ1-2; no clear D gene. Germline V lookup: CDR1 MDHEN, CDR2 SYDVKM. Trimming removed 6 bases from V and 7 bases from J, with 15 bases in between. The CDR3 loop spans 13 amino acids. The CDR3 DNA is TGTGCCAGCAGCGGTCGTTTCGGTGCTGGCTACACCTTC. This encodes CASSGRFGAGYTF.

The sample holds a few counts of this clone. The rearrangement joins TRBV25-1 to TRBJ2-7; 8 bases are a match to TRBD1. The CDR3 runs to 15 residues. From germline, CDR1 is MGHDK and CDR2 SYGVNS. Trimming cost V 6 bases and J 4 bases; bases outside gene matches: 11. The CDR3: CASSPPGGAGYEQYF. The CDR3 DNA reads as TGTGCCAGCAGCCCTCCAGGGGGCGCCGGTTACGAGCAGTACTTC.

The V call is TRBV4-1, the J call TRBJ1-3; tentatively, D is TRBD1 (5 bases). The CDR3 length is 16 residues. Trimming pared 0 bases from V and 0 bases from J, leaving 9 bases between. CDR1 and CDR2 from the germline V gene are MGHRA and YSYEKL. CDR3 protein: CASSQDGGSSGNTIYF. In nucleotides, the CDR3 is TGCGCCAGCAGCCAAGATGGGGGGTCCTCTGGAAACACCATATATTTT.

CDR3 region: CASSLALGQGDYGYTF. CDR3 nucleotides: TGTGCCAGCAGCTTAGCCCTAGGACAGGGGGACTATGGCTACACCTTC. The V gene is TRBV7-8, the J gene TRBJ1-2; 10 nucleotides match TRBD1. This CDR3 comprises 16 residues. Germline V gene lookup returns CDR1 SGHVS and CDR2 FQNEAQ. Trimming cost V 0 bases and J 3 bases; bases outside gene matches: 4.

This chain connects TRBV19 to TRBJ2-5; possible D gene TRBD1, 5 bases. V was pared by 4 bases and J by 3 bases, with 9 bases between. This CDR3 has 13 residues. Germline V CDR1 and CDR2: LNHDA, SQIVND (reference sequence). The CDR3 spells CASSSQQEETQYF. The DNA of the CDR3 is TGTGCCAGTAGTAGTCAACAGGAAGAGACCCAGTACTTC.

This clone was picked up one time. This chain joins TRBV18 and TRBJ2-1; D is unresolved. The V gene's germline CDR1 is KGHSH and CDR2 LQKENI. The CDR3 sequence is 15 residues long. The V end lost 0 bases, the J end lost 6 bases, and 12 bases lay between the germline ends. The CDR3 DNA sequence: TGTGCCAGCTCACCACCGGTGGTCCCTTCCAATGAGCAGTTCTTC. Its translation: CASSPPVVPSNEQFF. The variable domain in full, with the rest retrieved from reference TRBV18 and TRBJ2-1, is NAGVMQNPRHLVRRRGQEARLRCSPMKGHSHVYWYRQLPEEGLKFMVYLQKENIIDESGMPKERFSAEFPKEGPSILRIQQVVRGDSAAYFCASSPPVVPSNEQFFGPGTRLTVL.

The chain joins TRBV28 to TRBJ1-2, with 7 bases lining up with TRBD1. Trimming cost V 5 bases and J 4 bases; bases outside gene matches: 4. The CDR3 totals 13 residues. Germline lookup yields CDR1 MDHEN and CDR2 SYDVKM. As DNA, the CDR3 is TGTGCCAGCAGTAGCAACAGGGGCTATGGCTACACCTTC. The encoded protein is CASSSNRGYGYTF.

The chain links TRBV6-5 to TRBJ2-3; D remains ambiguous. Germline V CDR1 and CDR2: MNHEY, SVGAGI. This CDR3 spans 12 amino acids. V shed 2 bases and J shed 6 bases, with 6 bases lying between them. This chain's CDR3 is CASSYRWDTQYF. DNA of the CDR3: TGTGCCAGCAGTTACCGGTGGGATACGCAGTATTTT.

The rearrangement uses TRBV7-2 and TRBJ2-3, with D possibly matching TRBD1 (5 bases). This CDR3 is 13 amino acids long. The V gene's germline CDR1 is SGHTA and CDR2 FQGNSA. V lost 5 bases and J 4 bases, leaving 10 bases between the germline ends. The CDR3, as DNA: TGTGCCAGCAGCCGGATCAGGGCAGATACGCAGTATTTT. It specifies CASSRIRADTQYF.

J is TRBJ2-1 and V is TRBV11-2, with D perhaps TRBD2 (5 bases). Germline V gene sequence: CDR1 SGHAT, CDR2 FQNNGV. The germline V and J ends were trimmed by 5 bases and 8 bases, with 13 bases remaining between them. The length of the CDR3 is 13 residues. The CDR3 DNA is TGTGCCAGCAGCCGGCGCCGGCGGGATGAGCAGTTCTTC. This translates into CASSRRRRDEQFF.

The rearrangement links TRBV5-1 to TRBJ2-5, with D maybe TRBD1 (5 bases). Germline V gene data show CDR1 as SGHRS and CDR2 as YFSETQ. This CDR3 spans 14 amino acids. Between the trimmed V and J ends, which lost 2 bases and 1 base, there was a span of 9 bases. In DNA form, the CDR3 reads TGCGCCAGCAGCTTTCAGGGATCCCAAGAGACCCAGTACTTC. This translates into CASSFQGSQETQYF.

This clone was found a few times. The chain couples TRBV4-2 to TRBJ1-2; 10 nucleotides match TRBD1. Trimming at V came to 3 bases and at J to 3 bases, leaving 4 bases not matched to a gene. The CDR3 has 15 amino acids. Per germline, CDR1 LGHNA and CDR2 YNFKEQ. The DNA of the CDR3 is TGTGCCAGCAGCCAGAACGGACAGGGGGACTATGGCTACACCTTC. This encodes CASSQNGQGDYGYTF.

This sequence joins TRBV5-1 and TRBJ1-2; no definite D call. The CDR3 sequence is 13 residues long. V lost 4 bases to trimming and J lost 0 bases, with 7 bases between them. The germline V gene encodes CDR1 SGHRS and CDR2 YFSETQ. The CDR3 sequence: CASSQDPNYGYTF. In DNA, the CDR3 is TGCGCCAGCAGCCAGGACCCTAACTATGGCTACACCTTC.

The rearrangement joins TRBV2 to TRBJ2-3; no clear D gene. The CDR3 covers 12 residues. The ends were cut back, 8 bases at V and 3 bases at J, with 9 bases in the middle. CDR1 is SNHLY, CDR2 FYNNEI, per germline. This CDR3 is CASRAPTDTQYF. The CDR3 bases are TGTGCCAGCCGGGCCCCAACAGATACGCAGTATTTT.

This chain connects TRBV28 to TRBJ1-2; D is uncertain. V lost 8 bases and J lost 2, with 21 bases in between. This CDR3 region has 16 residues. The germline V gene has CDR1 MDHEN and CDR2 SYDVKM. This CDR3 is CASEPPETWPNYGYTF. The CDR3 DNA follows: TGTGCCAGCGAACCTCCCGAGACATGGCCCAACTATGGCTACACCTTC.

In nucleotides, the CDR3 is TGTGCCAGCAGTTACACCAACAGGGGGCAAGGGGATACGCAGTATTTT. Its protein is CASSYTNRGQGDTQYF. This chain connects TRBV6-6 to TRBJ2-3, with TRBD1 matching over 9 bases. This CDR3 is built from 16 residues. Germline loops: CDR1 MNHNY, CDR2 SVGAGI (reference sequence). V shed 2 bases, J shed 6 bases, and the junction held 9 bases outside the gene matches.

About this clone itself: Additional DNA sequences in this sample encode the identical CDR3. The chain's CDR3 is CATRQGLDEKLFF. CDR3 bases: TGTGCCACCAGACAGGGGCTAGATGAAAAACTGTTTTTT. The rearrangement joins TRBV10-3 to TRBJ1-4, with 8 bases fitting TRBD1. J lost 6 bases, V lost 10 bases, and 7 bases had no gene match. This CDR3 spans 13 amino acids. Germline assignment: CDR1 ENHRY and CDR2 SYGVKD.

The chain links TRBV7-2 to TRBJ2-7; 13 positions agree with TRBD2. The CDR3 has 15 amino acids. J gave up 7 bases and V 5 bases, and 8 bases lay outside the gene matches. Germline assignment: CDR1 SGHTA and CDR2 FQGNSA. The CDR3 loop reads CASSPQLAGGREQYF. The CDR3 DNA reads TGTGCCAGCAGCCCCCAACTAGCGGGGGGGCGGGAGCAGTACTTC.

The chain is built from TRBV7-2 and TRBJ2-5; 8 bases match TRBD2. Germline V gene sequence: CDR1 SGHTA, CDR2 FQGNSA. The V and J ends lost 8 bases and 3 bases, in that order; junction bases with no gene match: 8. There are 14 residues in the CDR3. The CDR3 is CASAAAGGKETQYF. CDR3 coding DNA: TGTGCCAGCGCTGCTGCGGGGGGAAAAGAGACCCAGTACTTC.

The chain has TRBV9 and TRBJ2-5; TRBD2 matches at 10 bases. CDR1 is SGDLS, CDR2 YYNGEE, per germline. After removal of 3 bases from V and 1 base from J, the junction contained 6 bases not matched to a gene. CDR3 length: 16 residues. The CDR3 region has the DNA TGTGCCAGCAGCGGGACTAGCGGAGGACCCCAAGAGACCCAGTACTTC. Translating gives CASSGTSGGPQETQYF.

CDR3 sequence reads: CAIREALGEKLFF. The CDR3 nucleotides are TGTGCCATCAGAGAGGCGTTGGGTGAAAAACTGTTTTTT. The V and J genes are TRBV10-3 and TRBJ1-4; no clear D gene. V was shortened by 6 bases and J by 7 bases, with 12 bases between the two germline ends. The CDR3 has 13 residues. Germline CDR1 and CDR2: ENHRY and SYGVKD.

The J gene is TRBJ2-5, the V gene TRBV28; D is perhaps TRBD1 or TRBD2 (5 bases each). CDR3 length equals 15 residues. In germline, CDR1 is MDHEN, CDR2 SYDVKM. V lost 5 bases to trimming and J lost 2 bases, with 15 bases between them. The DNA for the CDR3 is TGTGCCAGCAGTCCGCGTCGGGGCCGGCAAGAGACCCAGTACTTC. It is translated as CASSPRRGRQETQYF.

V gene TRBV5-4 combines with J gene TRBJ2-3; D is unclear. V was shortened by 3 bases and J by 0 bases, with 11 bases between the two germline ends. The CDR3 runs to 15 residues. CDR1 SGHNT and CDR2 YYREEE come from the germline V gene (reference sequence). CDR3 sequence reads: CASSSSTPSTDTQYF. As DNA, the CDR3 is TGTGCCAGCAGCTCGTCGACACCTAGCACAGATACGCAGTATTTT.

The chain carries TRBV10-3 and TRBJ2-5; D not certain. The CDR3 is made up of 12 amino acids. Germline CDR1 reads ENHRY; CDR2 reads SYGVKD. V gave up 6 bases and J gave up 5 bases, with 10 bases separating them. The CDR3, as DNA: TGTGCCATCAGGGGGTTCGGCGAGACCCAGTACTTC. The encoded protein is CAIRGFGETQYF.

This clone was observed once. The chain has TRBV5-5 and TRBJ2-1, with TRBD2 matching over 9 bases. Germline loops: CDR1 SGHKS, CDR2 YYEKEE (reference sequence). The CDR3 has 15 residues. J lost 8 bases, V lost 0 bases, and 6 bases had no gene match. In DNA, the CDR3 is TGTGCCAGCAGCTTGGAAGGTGCGGGAGGGGATGAGCAGTTCTTC. Encoded protein: CASSLEGAGGDEQFF. Drawing the rest from reference TRBV5-5 and TRBJ2-1, the complete variable domain is DAGVTQSPTHLIKTRGQQVTLRCSPISGHKSVSWYQQVLGQGPQFIFQYYEKEERGRGNFPDRFSARQFPNYSSELNVNALLLGDSALYLCASSLEGAGGDEQFFGPGTRLTVL.

The CDR3 bases are TGTGCCTGGACCTCGGGGGAGGCGGGCTCCTACGAGCAGTACTTC. This codes for CAWTSGEAGSYEQYF. The chain carries TRBV30 and TRBJ2-7, with D perhaps TRBD2 (6 bases). Germline V lookup: CDR1 GTSNPN, CDR2 SVGIG (reference sequence). CDR3 size: 15 residues. V lost 4 bases to trimming and J lost 0 bases, with 16 bases between them. Variable domain in full (rest from reference TRBV30 and TRBJ2-7): SQTIHQWPATLVQPVGSPLSLECTVEGTSNPNLYWYRQAAGRGLQLLFYSVGIGQISSEVPQNLSASRPQDRQFILSSKKLLLSDSGFYLCAWTSGEAGSYEQYFGPGTRLTVT.